The rows below give T cell receptor beta chains drawn from one sample of a study of T cell responses to AZD1222 COVID-19 vaccine. Clones were sequenced by immunoSEQ multiplex PCR, and TCRdb holds only the in-frame ones, with some missing. With around 150,000 clones in the sample, the ten largest clones hold around 2.4%. What was sequenced was peripheral blood. These receptors were taken from an adult in good health. Each CDR3 is given with its conserved first and last residue. The order of the fields is V gene, D gene, J gene, CDR3 protein, CDR3 DNA. A D gene is named only where the DNA matches it firmly.

>TRBV7-2|-|TRBJ1-2
CASSLGFTLYGYTF
TGTGCCAGCAGCTTAGGCTTCACCCTCTATGGCTACACCTTC
>TRBV29-1|-|TRBJ2-3
CSVGTSTDTQYF
TGCAGCGTGGGTACTTCGACAGATACGCAGTATTTT
>TRBV30|-|TRBJ2-6
CAWKQGRRSGANVLTF
TGTGCCTGGAAACAGGGAAGGAGGTCTGGGGCCAACGTCCTGACTTTC
>TRBV18|-|TRBJ2-2
CASSPNGGPNTGELFF
TGTGCCAGCTCACCAAACGGCGGCCCGAACACCGGGGAGCTGTTTTTT
>TRBV19|TRBD1|TRBJ1-3
CASSPQGGRSGNTIYF
TGTGCCAGTAGTCCCCAGGGGGGGAGATCTGGAAACACCATATATTTT
>TRBV6-1|-|TRBJ1-4
CASSDSGRVDEKLFF
TGTGCCAGCAGTGATAGCGGCAGGGTGGACGAAAAACTGTTTTTT
>TRBV11-2|-|TRBJ2-1
CASSSLSGRGPNEQFF
TGTGCCAGCAGCTCCCTATCGGGGCGCGGCCCCAATGAGCAGTTCTTC
>TRBV27|TRBD2|TRBJ2-1
CASSLLGLAGEQFF
TGTGCCAGCAGTTTACTGGGACTAGCAGGGGAGCAGTTCTTC
>TRBV27|-|TRBJ2-6
CASSLSRGHSGANVLTF
TGTGCCAGCAGTTTAAGTCGAGGGCACTCTGGGGCCAACGTCCTGACTTTC
>TRBV19|TRBD1|TRBJ2-4
CASSIGTGKNIQYF
TGTGCCAGTAGTATCGGGACAGGGAAAAACATTCAGTACTTC
>TRBV14|TRBD1|TRBJ1-2
CASSLSTGDFYGYTF
TGTGCCAGCAGCCTTTCGACAGGGGATTTTTATGGCTACACCTTC
>TRBV6-2/TRBV6-3|-|TRBJ1-4
CASSSTQQATNEKLFF
TGTGCCAGCAGCTCCACGCAGCAGGCAACTAATGAAAAACTGTTTTTT
>TRBV5-1|TRBD1|TRBJ1-6
CASSIGDRGDSPLHF
TGCGCCAGCAGTATTGGAGACAGGGGGGATTCACCCCTCCACTTT
>TRBV7-2|-|TRBJ2-5
CASSLTRRGETQYF
TGTGCCAGCAGCCTTACGAGAAGGGGGGAGACCCAGTACTTC
>TRBV27|TRBD2|TRBJ2-2
CASRSRRGGPGELFF
TGTGCCAGCAGGTCGCGTCGGGGGGGCCCCGGGGAGCTGTTTTTT
>TRBV6-2/TRBV6-3|TRBD2|TRBJ2-1
CASSTGLGPLENEQFF
TGTGCCAGCAGTACGGGACTAGGCCCTTTAGAAAATGAGCAGTTCTTC
>TRBV5-1|TRBD2|TRBJ2-7
CASSPGSGGDYEQYF
TGCGCCAGCAGCCCGGGGTCGGGAGGGGATTACGAGCAGTACTTC
>TRBV4-3|-|TRBJ1-4
CASSQDRGGEKLFF
TGCGCCAGCAGCCAAGACAGGGGCGGTGAAAAACTGTTTTTT
>TRBV28|-|TRBJ1-2
CASSSQVAGYTF
TGTGCCAGCAGTTCACAGGTCGCTGGCTACACCTTC
>TRBV6-5|-|TRBJ2-7
CASSPGASLDYEQYF
TGTGCCAGCAGCCCCGGGGCCAGCCTTGACTACGAGCAGTACTTC
>TRBV6-2/TRBV6-3|-|TRBJ1-1
CASSRKTQLNTEAFF
TGTGCCAGCAGCCGAAAAACACAGCTTAACACTGAAGCTTTCTTT
>TRBV4-1|-|TRBJ2-2
CASSQVQQPPGTGELFF
TGCGCCAGCAGCCAAGTACAGCAGCCCCCGGGCACCGGGGAGCTGTTTTTT
>TRBV5-1|TRBD1|TRBJ2-1
CASSLDQGAFVNEQFF
TGCGCCAGCAGCTTGGACCAGGGGGCTTTCGTGAATGAGCAGTTCTTC
>TRBV5-1|-|TRBJ2-2
CASSLLGVGTGELFF
TGCGCCAGCAGCTTATTGGGGGTCGGGACCGGGGAGCTGTTTTTT
>TRBV5-1|-|TRBJ2-2
CASSLGTTGELFF
TGCGCCAGCAGCCTCGGGACCACCGGGGAGCTGTTTTTT
>TRBV27|-|TRBJ2-2
CASSPPSGELFF
TGTGCCAGCAGTCCCCCTAGCGGGGAGCTGTTTTTT
>TRBV11-2|-|TRBJ1-3
CASSLARGNTIYF
TGTGCCAGCAGCTTAGCCAGGGGAAACACCATATATTTT
>TRBV6-6|-|TRBJ1-1
CASSPVWGRVGMNTEAFF
TGTGCCAGCAGTCCCGTTTGGGGGCGGGTCGGGATGAACACTGAAGCTTTCTTT
>TRBV18|-|TRBJ1-2
CASSPPGRGYGYTF
TGTGCCAGCTCACCACCGGGGCGGGGCTATGGCTACACCTTC
>TRBV2|TRBD1|TRBJ1-4
CASSRQGYVEKLFF
TGTGCCAGCAGTCGACAGGGTTATGTCGAAAAACTGTTTTTT
>TRBV3-1/TRBV3-2|-|TRBJ2-5
CASSQDRAGRGGFGTQYF
TGTGCCAGCAGCCAAGATCGGGCAGGTCGCGGGGGCTTCGGGACCCAGTACTTC
>TRBV12-3/TRBV12-4|TRBD1|TRBJ1-1
CASSLGTGEAFF
TGTGCCAGCAGTTTAGGGACAGGTGAAGCTTTCTTT
>TRBV14|-|TRBJ1-1
CASSQDGLDLGFMNTEAFF
TGTGCCAGCAGCCAAGATGGGTTGGACCTGGGTTTCATGAACACTGAAGCTTTCTTT
>TRBV5-1|TRBD2|TRBJ2-1
CASSYTSGGYNEQFF
TGCGCCAGCAGCTACACTAGCGGGGGGTACAATGAGCAGTTCTTC
>TRBV19|-|TRBJ1-5
CASSIVGTRGFAPQHF
TGTGCCAGTAGTATAGTCGGGACGAGAGGATTCGCGCCCCAGCATTTT
>TRBV9|-|TRBJ1-2
CASSPERGWGGYTF
TGTGCCAGCAGCCCCGAGAGGGGGTGGGGGGGCTACACCTTC
>TRBV5-1|-|TRBJ1-1
CASSLELVGTEAFF
TGCGCCAGCAGCTTGGAACTCGTTGGCACTGAAGCTTTCTTT
>TRBV7-9|-|TRBJ2-3
CASSLNQGGDTQYF
TGTGCCAGCAGCTTAAATCAGGGGGGAGATACGCAGTATTTT
>TRBV3-1/TRBV3-2|-|TRBJ1-5
CASSPQWGNQPQHF
TGTGCCAGCAGCCCCCAGTGGGGTAATCAGCCCCAGCATTTT
>TRBV2|TRBD1|TRBJ1-2
CASREQGILHYGYTF
TGTGCCAGCAGGGAACAGGGGATACTACACTATGGCTACACCTTC
>TRBV3-1/TRBV3-2|TRBD1|TRBJ1-2
CASSQGDRANYGYTF
TGTGCCAGCAGCCAAGGGGACAGAGCTAACTATGGCTACACCTTC
>TRBV15|-|TRBJ2-7
CATSSYEGRSSYEQYF
TGTGCCACCAGCAGTTATGAGGGGAGATCTTCCTACGAGCAGTACTTC
>TRBV7-6|TRBD1|TRBJ1-4
CASSLRAGGGEKLFF
TGTGCCAGCAGCTTACGGGCAGGGGGCGGCGAAAAACTGTTTTTT
>TRBV6-1|-|TRBJ1-3
CASSEKRVLGNTIYF
TGTGCCAGCAGTGAAAAGCGTGTTCTAGGAAACACCATATATTTT
>TRBV10-2|-|TRBJ2-2
CASSDRIGPTGELFF
TGCGCCAGCAGTGATCGTATCGGGCCTACCGGGGAGCTGTTTTTT
>TRBV19|TRBD1|TRBJ2-3
CASSIGTGGVDTQYF
TGTGCCAGTAGTATAGGGACAGGGGGCGTAGATACGCAGTATTTT